Listed here are 7 T cell receptor beta chains from one sample, sequenced in a study of blood T cell repertoires in COVID-19. Data came from immunoSEQ multiplex PCR; TCRdb stores just in-frame clones and leaves some out. This repertoire shows about 270,000 clones, around 91% found once; its top ten account for 2% to 3%. The sequencing sample was made of PBMCs or T cells enriched from blood (not recorded which). The receptors derive from a woman between 18 and 29 years old who had recovered from COVID-19.

This sequence joins TRBV6-1 and TRBJ1-3; 8 positions match TRBD1. Germline CDR1 and CDR2: MNHNS and SASEGT. V lost 4 bases to trimming and J lost 0 bases; unmatched junction nucleotides: 8. This CDR3 region has 17 residues. This CDR3 is CASSGPDRVGSGNTIYF. In DNA, the CDR3 is TGTGCCAGCAGTGGGCCGGACAGGGTAGGCTCTGGAAACACCATATATTTT.

The chain joins TRBV2 to TRBJ1-1, with D perhaps TRBD1 (5 bases). This CDR3 has 14 amino acids. V gave up 1 base and J gave up 11 bases, with 17 bases separating them. Germline CDR1 reads SNHLY; CDR2 reads FYNNEI. The CDR3 DNA reads as TGTGCCAGCAGTGAAGTACCGGACACCACAAGGGCTTTCTTT. Translation: CASSEVPDTTRAFF.

This chain joins TRBV7-3 and TRBJ2-2, with TRBD2 matching over 10 bases. Losses at the gene ends were 5 bases for V and 4 bases for J; bases not matched to a gene: 10. The CDR3 totals 17 residues. Germline loops: CDR1 SGHTA, CDR2 FQGTGA. Here the CDR3 reads CASSDTSGGARTGELFF. CDR3 in DNA: TGTGCCAGCAGCGACACAAGCGGGGGGGCCCGCACCGGGGAGCTGTTTTTT. Variable domain in full (rest from reference TRBV7-3 and TRBJ2-2): GAGVSQTPSNKVTEKGKYVELRCDPISGHTALYWYRQSLGQGPEFLIYFQGTGAADDSGLPNDRFFAVRPEGSVSTLKIQRTERGDSAVYLCASSDTSGGARTGELFFGEGSRLTVL.

V and J are TRBV29-1 and TRBJ1-2; perhaps TRBD1 as D (5 bases). The CDR3 sequence is 12 residues long. V was trimmed by 7 bases and J by 8 bases, leaving 17 bases between them. Germline V gene data show CDR1 as SQVTM and CDR2 as ANQGSEA. CDR3 loop: CSAVDRGEGYTF. For the CDR3, the DNA is TGCAGCGCCGTCGATAGGGGTGAAGGCTACACCTTC.

This clone appeared a single time. The V call is TRBV28, the J call TRBJ1-4; possible D gene TRBD1, 6 bases. CDR1 MDHEN and CDR2 SYDVKM come from the germline V gene. The length of the CDR3 is 13 residues. V was shortened by 8 bases and J by 4 bases, with 11 bases between the two germline ends. The CDR3 region is CASSNRVNEKLFF. The CDR3, as DNA: TGTGCCAGCTCCAACAGGGTTAATGAAAAACTGTTTTTT.

This clone has a single count. The chain is built from TRBV18 and TRBJ1-3, with unresolved D. CDR1 is KGHSH and CDR2 is LQKENI in the germline V gene. The ends were cut back, 3 bases at V and 3 bases at J, with 12 bases in the middle. The CDR3 loop spans 15 amino acids. Here the CDR3 reads CASSPGDSYGNTIYF. The CDR3 region has the DNA TGTGCCAGCTCACCCGGGGATTCTTATGGAAACACCATATATTTT.

The chain recombines TRBV6-5 with TRBJ2-5, with D possibly TRBD2 on 6 matching bases. The CDR3 runs to 13 residues. CDR1 MNHEY and CDR2 SVGAGI come from the germline V gene. The V end lost 10 bases, the J end lost 3 bases, and 15 bases lay between the germline ends. DNA of the CDR3: TGTGCCACCTCCGGCGGGGCGGAAGAGACCCAGTACTTC. Encoded protein: CATSGGAEETQYF.